Listed here are 17 T cell receptor beta chains from one sample, sequenced in a study of T cell responses to AZD1222 COVID-19 vaccine. Libraries were prepared by immunoSEQ multiplex PCR; TCRdb keeps only in-frame clonotypes and omits some of them. The sample consists of about 150,000 clones, approximately 89% of them appearing once. The source material was peripheral blood, sampled 28 days after the second AZD1222 dose. The receptors were sampled from an adult who received the AZD1222 COVID-19 vaccine.

The CDR3 loop reads CASSEGLADYNEQFF. CDR3 nucleotide sequence: TGTGCCAGCAGTGAGGGACTAGCGGACTACAATGAGCAGTTCTTC. The chain has TRBV6-1 and TRBJ2-1; 11 bases agree with TRBD2. In germline, CDR1 is MNHNS, CDR2 SASEGT. Germline trimming cut 3 bases from V and 3 bases from J; bases unmatched to any gene: 1. The CDR3 is 15 residues long.

The genes are TRBV5-4 and TRBJ1-1; possibly TRBD1 for D (6 bases). V gave up 9 bases and J gave up 0 bases, with 12 bases separating them. Germline CDR1 reads SGHNT; CDR2 reads YYREEE (reference sequence). The CDR3 is 13 residues long. The CDR3, as DNA: TGTGCCACCGGGACACCTATGAACACTGAAGCTTTCTTT. Translated, it gives CATGTPMNTEAFF.

J is TRBJ1-2 and V is TRBV6-1; 8 positions match TRBD1. J lost 4 bases, V lost 2 bases, and 6 bases had no gene match. Germline V gene data show CDR1 as MNHNS and CDR2 as SASEGT. The CDR3 totals 15 residues. The CDR3: CASSESPGGGYGYTF. CDR3 in DNA: TGTGCCAGCAGTGAATCTCCAGGGGGCGGCTATGGCTACACCTTC.

CDR3 in DNA: TGTGCCAGCAGCCAAGAGCCTGGGCGACAAGAGACCCAGTACTTC. Amino acids: CASSQEPGRQETQYF. The gene calls are TRBV4-2 and TRBJ2-5; D not certain. The CDR3 runs 15 residues. Deletions cut 0 bases from V and 2 bases from J, with 10 bases between. The V gene's germline CDR1 is LGHNA and CDR2 YNFKEQ.

CDR3 loop: CASSVAGGMNTEAFF. The DNA for the CDR3 is TGTGCCAGCAGCGTAGCTGGGGGAATGAACACTGAAGCTTTCTTT. The chain employs TRBV9 and TRBJ1-1, with a tentative D call TRBD1 (5 bases). The CDR3 runs to 15 residues. Germline V lookup: CDR1 SGDLS, CDR2 YYNGEE. Trimming removed 0 bases at V and 0 bases at J, with 9 bases between.

The chain has TRBV2 and TRBJ2-1, with 7 bases fitting TRBD2. The CDR3 loop spans 16 amino acids. Germline-derived CDR1 and CDR2 are SNHLY and FYNNEI. Trimming at V came to 7 bases and at J to 0 bases, leaving 9 bases not matched to a gene. CDR3 amino acids: CASKGLQEYSYNEQFF. The CDR3 DNA sequence: TGTGCCAGCAAGGGACTACAAGAATACTCCTACAATGAGCAGTTCTTC.

The CDR3 coding sequence is TGTGCCAGCAGCAAAATCCCCTTTAGGACAGGGGGCACAGATACGCAGTATTTT. It codes for CASSKIPFRTGGTDTQYF. The V gene is TRBV21-1, the J gene TRBJ2-3; the table's TRBD1 call for D was not verified on the DNA. TRBV21-1 is a documented pseudogene. The CDR3 has 18 amino acids.

The rearrangement links TRBV5-4 to TRBJ2-7; 12 bases fit TRBD2. From germline, CDR1 is SGHNT and CDR2 YYREEE (reference sequence). V lost 4 bases to trimming and J lost 7 bases; unmatched junction nucleotides: 6. This CDR3 has 14 residues. CDR3 sequence reads: CASSPGLAGWEQYF. DNA for the CDR3: TGTGCCAGCAGCCCAGGACTAGCGGGATGGGAGCAGTACTTC.

The V gene is TRBV14, the J gene TRBJ1-2; D possibly corresponds to TRBD1 (5 bases). The CDR3 has 16 residues. Trimming cost V 0 bases and J 4 bases, with 15 bases left between them. Germline V lookup: CDR1 SGHDN, CDR2 FVKESK. The CDR3 nucleotides read TGTGCCAGCAGCCAAGACTGGGGAGTGGGGCCCTATGGCTACACCTTC. Its translation is CASSQDWGVGPYGYTF. The variable domain in full, with the rest retrieved from reference TRBV14 and TRBJ1-2, is EAGVTQFPSHSVIEKGQTVTLRCDPISGHDNLYWYRRVMGKEIKFLLHFVKESKQDESGMPNNRFLAERTGGTYSTLKVQPAELEDSGVYFCASSQDWGVGPYGYTFGSGTRLTVV.

The count of this clone is one. The chain recombines TRBV6-6 with TRBJ1-3; D call uncertain. Germline V gene data show CDR1 as MNHNY and CDR2 as SVGAGI (reference sequence). The ends were cut back, 6 bases at V and 2 bases at J, with 8 bases in the middle. This CDR3 has 13 residues. In DNA form, the CDR3 reads TGTGCCAGCAGAGGATCAACTGGAAACACCATATATTTT. Its translation: CASRGSTGNTIYF.

V gene TRBV5-6 combines with J gene TRBJ1-1; TRBD1 agrees at 10 bases. Trimming took 4 bases from V and 0 from J; bases not matched to a gene: 9. The CDR3 is 17 residues long. CDR1 and CDR2 (germline): SGHDT, YYEEEE. The CDR3 reads CASSATGGGRMNTEAFF. The DNA for the CDR3 is TGTGCCAGCAGCGCGACAGGGGGCGGTAGAATGAACACTGAAGCTTTCTTT. The variable domain in full, completed from reference TRBV5-6 and TRBJ1-1, reads DAGVTQSPTHLIKTRGQQVTLRCSPKSGHDTVSWYQQALGQGPQFIFQYYEEEERQRGNFPDRFSGHQFPNYSSELNVNALLLGDSALYLCASSATGGGRMNTEAFFGQGTRLTVV.

The chain carries TRBV25-1 and TRBJ2-7, with 7 nucleotides matching TRBD2. V trimming: 7 bases; J trimming: 7 bases; junction bases outside the gene matches: 10. The CDR3 sequence is 13 residues long. Germline CDR1 and CDR2: MGHDK and SYGVNS. CDR3 region: CASTTWGGGEQYF. The CDR3, as DNA: TGTGCCAGCACCACCTGGGGGGGAGGGGAGCAGTACTTC.

This clone was found once. The rearrangement joins TRBV6-6 to TRBJ1-2; the D is unclear. The CDR3 extends over 13 amino acids. V dropped 7 bases and J dropped 6 bases, with 15 bases sitting between them. The V gene's germline CDR1 is MNHNY and CDR2 SVGAGI (reference sequence). For the CDR3, the DNA is TGTGCCAGCACCCCCCGGGGTCCGGATGGCTACACCTTC. Translating gives CASTPRGPDGYTF.

This sequence joins TRBV27 and TRBJ1-1, with D maybe TRBD1 (6 bases). Between the trimmed V and J ends, which lost 2 bases and 7 bases, there was a span of 23 bases. The CDR3 loop spans 17 amino acids. Per germline, CDR1 MNHEY and CDR2 SMNVEV (reference sequence). This chain's CDR3 is CASSLATGEARGNEAFF. The CDR3 DNA reads TGTGCCAGCAGTTTAGCGACAGGTGAAGCGAGGGGAAATGAAGCTTTCTTT.

This clone was picked up one time. V gene TRBV7-9 combines with J gene TRBJ2-1, with TRBD1 matching 9 bases. This CDR3 region has 15 residues. CDR1 is SEHNR, CDR2 FQNEAQ, per germline (reference sequence). V was pared by 5 bases and J by 7 bases, with 9 bases of the junction left unmatched. CDR3 protein: CASSPRGDRANEQFF. CDR3 in DNA: TGTGCCAGCAGCCCTCGGGGGGACAGGGCTAATGAGCAGTTCTTC.

The table lists this clone with a count of one. The rearrangement uses TRBV7-2 and TRBJ1-1; D uncertain. V was shortened by 1 base and J by 0 bases, with 9 bases between the two germline ends. The CDR3 contains 15 residues. The germline V gene has CDR1 SGHTA and CDR2 FQGNSA. Written as DNA, the CDR3 is TGTGCCAGCAGCTTAGTCGGCAGGATGAACACTGAAGCTTTCTTT. This sequence encodes CASSLVGRMNTEAFF.

This clone showed up just once. The V gene is TRBV19, the J gene TRBJ1-1; D might be TRBD1 (5 bases). Germline V gene sequence: CDR1 LNHDA, CDR2 SQIVND (reference sequence). V was shortened by 3 bases and J by 5 bases, with 13 bases between the two germline ends. The CDR3 has 14 amino acids. CDR3 residues: CASSMRGGGTEAFF. In nucleotides, the CDR3 is TGTGCCAGTAGTATGAGGGGAGGAGGGACTGAAGCTTTCTTT.